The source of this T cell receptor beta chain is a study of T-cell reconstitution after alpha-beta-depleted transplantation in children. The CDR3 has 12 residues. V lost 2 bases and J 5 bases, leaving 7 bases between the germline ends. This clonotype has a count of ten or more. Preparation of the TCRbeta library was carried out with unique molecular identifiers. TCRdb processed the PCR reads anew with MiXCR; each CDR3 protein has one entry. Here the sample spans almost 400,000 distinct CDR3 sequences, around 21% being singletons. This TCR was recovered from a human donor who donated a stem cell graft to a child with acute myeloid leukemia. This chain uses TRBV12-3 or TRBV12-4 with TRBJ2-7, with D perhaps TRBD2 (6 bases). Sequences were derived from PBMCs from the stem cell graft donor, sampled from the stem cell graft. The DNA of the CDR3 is TGTGCCAGCAGTTTATGGAGGGACGAGCAGTACTTC. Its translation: CASSLWRDEQYF.